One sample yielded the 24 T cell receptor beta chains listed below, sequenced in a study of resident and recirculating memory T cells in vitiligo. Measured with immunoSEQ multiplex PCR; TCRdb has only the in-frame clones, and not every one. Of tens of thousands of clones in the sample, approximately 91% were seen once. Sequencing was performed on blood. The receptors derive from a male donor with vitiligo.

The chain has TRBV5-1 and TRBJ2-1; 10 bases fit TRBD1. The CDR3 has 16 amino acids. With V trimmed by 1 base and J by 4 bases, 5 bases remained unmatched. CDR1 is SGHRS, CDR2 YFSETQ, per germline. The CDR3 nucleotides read TGCGCCAGCAGCTTGAATTTGGGACAGGGGTACAATGAGCAGTTCTTC. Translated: CASSLNLGQGYNEQFF.

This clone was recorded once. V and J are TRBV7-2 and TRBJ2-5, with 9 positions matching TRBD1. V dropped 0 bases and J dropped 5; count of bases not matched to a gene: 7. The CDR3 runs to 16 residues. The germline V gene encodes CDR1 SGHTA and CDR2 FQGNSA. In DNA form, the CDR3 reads TGTGCCAGCAGCTTAGCTGGACAGGGGCTAAAGGAGACCCAGTACTTC. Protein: CASSLAGQGLKETQYF.

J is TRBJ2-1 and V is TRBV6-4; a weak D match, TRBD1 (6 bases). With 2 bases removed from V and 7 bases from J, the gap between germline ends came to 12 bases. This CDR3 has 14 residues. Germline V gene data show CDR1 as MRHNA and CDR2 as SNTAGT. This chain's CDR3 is CASSDGGAENEQFF. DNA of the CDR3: TGTGCCAGCAGTGACGGGGGCGCCGAAAATGAGCAGTTCTTC.

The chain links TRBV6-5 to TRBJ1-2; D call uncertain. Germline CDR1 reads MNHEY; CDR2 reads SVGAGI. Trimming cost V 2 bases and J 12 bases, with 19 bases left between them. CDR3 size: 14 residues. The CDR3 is CASSYGPGFVWDTF. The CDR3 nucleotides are TGTGCCAGCAGTTACGGTCCGGGTTTCGTATGGGACACCTTC.

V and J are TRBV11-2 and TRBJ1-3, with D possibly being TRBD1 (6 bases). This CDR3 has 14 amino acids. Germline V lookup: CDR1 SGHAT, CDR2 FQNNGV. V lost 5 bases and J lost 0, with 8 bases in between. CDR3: CASSMDSSGNTIYF. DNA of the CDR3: TGTGCCAGCAGCATGGACAGCTCTGGAAACACCATATATTTT.

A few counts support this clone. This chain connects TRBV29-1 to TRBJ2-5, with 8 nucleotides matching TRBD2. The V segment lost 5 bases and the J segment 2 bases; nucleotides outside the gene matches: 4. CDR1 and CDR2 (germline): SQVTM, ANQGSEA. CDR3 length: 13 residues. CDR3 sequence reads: CSVPGGTQETQYF. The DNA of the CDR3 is TGCAGCGTTCCGGGGGGGACACAAGAGACCCAGTACTTC.

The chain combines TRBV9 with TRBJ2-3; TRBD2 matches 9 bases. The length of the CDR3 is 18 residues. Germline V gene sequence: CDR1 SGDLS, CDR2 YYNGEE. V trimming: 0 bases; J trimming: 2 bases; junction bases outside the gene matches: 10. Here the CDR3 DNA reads TGTGCCAGCAGCGTAGGAGGTAGCGGGGGCTTAAACACAGATACGCAGTATTTT. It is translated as CASSVGGSGGLNTDTQYF.

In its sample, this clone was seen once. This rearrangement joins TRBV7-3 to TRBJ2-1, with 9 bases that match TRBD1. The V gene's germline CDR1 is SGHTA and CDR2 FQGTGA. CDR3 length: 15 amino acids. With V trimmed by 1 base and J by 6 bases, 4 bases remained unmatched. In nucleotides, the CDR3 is TGTGCCAGCAGCTTAATGGGACAGGGAACCAATGAGCAGTTCTTC. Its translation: CASSLMGQGTNEQFF.

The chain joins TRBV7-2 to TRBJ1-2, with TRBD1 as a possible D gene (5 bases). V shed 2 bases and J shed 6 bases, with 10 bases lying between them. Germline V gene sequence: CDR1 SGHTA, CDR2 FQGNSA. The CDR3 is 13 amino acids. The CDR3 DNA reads TGTGCCAGCAGCTTACAGGGAAGTGATGGCTACACCTTC. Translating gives CASSLQGSDGYTF. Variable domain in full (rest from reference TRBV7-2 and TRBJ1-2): GAGVSQSPSNKVTEKGKDVELRCDPISGHTALYWYRQSLGQGLEFLIYFQGNSAPDKSGLPSDRFSAERTGGSVSTLTIQRTQQEDSAVYLCASSLQGSDGYTFGSGTRLTVV.

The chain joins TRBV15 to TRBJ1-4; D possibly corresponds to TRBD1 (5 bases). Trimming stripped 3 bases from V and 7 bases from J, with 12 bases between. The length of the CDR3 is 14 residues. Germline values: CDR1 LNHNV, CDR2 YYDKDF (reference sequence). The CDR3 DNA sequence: TGTGCCACCAGCAGCCCAGGGAAAAGTGAAAAACTGTTTTTT. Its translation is CATSSPGKSEKLFF.

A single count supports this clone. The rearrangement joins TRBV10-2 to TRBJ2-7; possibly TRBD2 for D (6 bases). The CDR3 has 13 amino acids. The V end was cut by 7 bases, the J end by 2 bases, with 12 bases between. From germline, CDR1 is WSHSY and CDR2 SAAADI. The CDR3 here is CASKVGGTYEQYF. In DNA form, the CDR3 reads TGCGCCAGCAAAGTGGGCGGGACCTACGAGCAGTACTTC.

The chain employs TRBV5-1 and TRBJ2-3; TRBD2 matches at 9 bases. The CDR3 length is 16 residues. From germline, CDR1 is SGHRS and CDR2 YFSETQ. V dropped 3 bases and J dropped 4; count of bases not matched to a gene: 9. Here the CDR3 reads CASSSTAGGLSDTQYF. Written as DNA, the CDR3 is TGCGCCAGCAGCTCTACAGCGGGGGGCCTATCAGATACGCAGTATTTT.

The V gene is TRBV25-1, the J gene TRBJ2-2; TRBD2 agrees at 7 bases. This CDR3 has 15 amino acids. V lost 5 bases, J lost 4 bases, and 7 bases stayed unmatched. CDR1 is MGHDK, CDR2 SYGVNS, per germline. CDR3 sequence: CASSSRTSGTGELFF. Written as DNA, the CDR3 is TGTGCCAGCAGTTCACGGACTAGTGGCACCGGGGAGCTGTTTTTT.

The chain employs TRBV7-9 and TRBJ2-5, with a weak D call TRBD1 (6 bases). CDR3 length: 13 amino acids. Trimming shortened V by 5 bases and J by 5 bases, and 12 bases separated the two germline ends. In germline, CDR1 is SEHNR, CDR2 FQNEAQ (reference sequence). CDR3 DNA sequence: TGTGCCAGCAGCCCAGGGGTACAGGAGACCCAGTACTTC. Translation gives CASSPGVQETQYF.

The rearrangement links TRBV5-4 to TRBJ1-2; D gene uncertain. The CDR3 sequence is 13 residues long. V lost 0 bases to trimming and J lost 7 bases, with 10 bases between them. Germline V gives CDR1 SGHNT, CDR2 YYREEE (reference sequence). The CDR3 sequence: CASSLGQALGYTF. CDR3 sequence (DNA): TGTGCCAGCAGCTTGGGGCAGGCGCTTGGCTACACCTTC. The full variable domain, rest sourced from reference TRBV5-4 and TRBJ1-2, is ETGVTQSPTHLIKTRGQQVTLRCSSQSGHNTVSWYQQALGQGPQFIFQYYREEENGRGNFPPRFSGLQFPNYSSELNVNALELDDSALYLCASSLGQALGYTFGSGTRLTVV.

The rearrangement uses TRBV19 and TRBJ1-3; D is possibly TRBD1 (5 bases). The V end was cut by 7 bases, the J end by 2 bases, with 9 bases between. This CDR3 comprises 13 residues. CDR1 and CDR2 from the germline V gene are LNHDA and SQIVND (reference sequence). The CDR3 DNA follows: TGTGCCAGTAAGGGGAAGCCTGGAAACACCATATATTTT. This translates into CASKGKPGNTIYF.

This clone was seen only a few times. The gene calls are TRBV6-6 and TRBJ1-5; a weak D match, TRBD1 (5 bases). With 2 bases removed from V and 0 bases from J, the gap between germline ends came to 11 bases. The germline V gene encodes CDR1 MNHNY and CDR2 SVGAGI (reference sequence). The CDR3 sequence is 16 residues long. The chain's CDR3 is CASSYRGGDSNQPQHF. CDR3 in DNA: TGTGCCAGCAGTTACAGGGGCGGAGATAGCAATCAGCCCCAGCATTTT.

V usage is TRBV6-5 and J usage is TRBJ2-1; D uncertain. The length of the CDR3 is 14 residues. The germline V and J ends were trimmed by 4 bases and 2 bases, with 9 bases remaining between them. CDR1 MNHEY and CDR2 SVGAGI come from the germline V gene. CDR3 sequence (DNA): TGTGCCAGCAGTTCCGAGAGCGCCTACAATGAGCAGTTCTTC. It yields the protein CASSSESAYNEQFF.

The CDR3 sequence is CASPTEGQSHYGYTF. In nucleotides, the CDR3 is TGCGCCAGCCCAACTGAGGGTCAAAGTCACTATGGCTACACCTTC. The chain links TRBV4-1 to TRBJ1-2; D is uncertain. The CDR3 loop spans 15 amino acids. V dropped 8 bases and J dropped 3 bases, with 19 bases sitting between them. The V gene's germline CDR1 is MGHRA and CDR2 YSYEKL.

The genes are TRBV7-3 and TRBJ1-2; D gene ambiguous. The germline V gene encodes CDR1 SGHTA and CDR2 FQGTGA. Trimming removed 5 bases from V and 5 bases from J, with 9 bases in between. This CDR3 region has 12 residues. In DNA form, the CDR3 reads TGTGCCAGCAGCCAAGACGGGTATGGCTACACCTTC. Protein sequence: CASSQDGYGYTF.

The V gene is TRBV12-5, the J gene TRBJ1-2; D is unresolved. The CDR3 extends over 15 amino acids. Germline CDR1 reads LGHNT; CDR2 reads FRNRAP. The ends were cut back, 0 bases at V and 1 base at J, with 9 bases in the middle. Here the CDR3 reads CASGLVSPGNYGYTF. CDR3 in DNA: TGTGCTAGTGGTTTGGTATCACCGGGTAACTATGGCTACACCTTC.

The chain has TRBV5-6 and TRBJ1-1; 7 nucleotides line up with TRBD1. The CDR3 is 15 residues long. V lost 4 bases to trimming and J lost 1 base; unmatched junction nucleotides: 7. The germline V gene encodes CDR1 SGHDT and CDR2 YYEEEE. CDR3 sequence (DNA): TGTGCCAGCAGCCCATTAAGGACAGGGAACACTGAAGCTTTCTTT. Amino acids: CASSPLRTGNTEAFF.

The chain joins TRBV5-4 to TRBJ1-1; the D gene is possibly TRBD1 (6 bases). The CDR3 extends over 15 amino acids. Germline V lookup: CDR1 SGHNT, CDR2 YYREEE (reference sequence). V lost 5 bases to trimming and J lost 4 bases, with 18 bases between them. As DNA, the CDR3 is TGTGCCAGCAGAATGGCCCCTACAGGGAGCACTGAAGCTTTCTTT. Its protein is CASRMAPTGSTEAFF.

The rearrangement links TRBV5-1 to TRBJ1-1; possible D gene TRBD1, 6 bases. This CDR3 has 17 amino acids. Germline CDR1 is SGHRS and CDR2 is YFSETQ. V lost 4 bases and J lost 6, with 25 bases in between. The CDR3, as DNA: TGCGCCAGCAGCCCTGGCCGGGACACAATGGCGGGCGCTGAAGCTTTCTTT. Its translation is CASSPGRDTMAGAEAFF.